This TCR beta chain was captured in a study of control samples from healthy donors and cancer patients. This clone occurred once. Germline V lookup: CDR1 KGHSH, CDR2 LQKENI. CDR3 size: 13 residues. V was cut by 3 bases and J by 9 bases, with 11 bases left in between. Profiled with immunoSEQ multiplex PCR; TCRdb holds only in-frame clones, not every one. The repertoire has 110,000 to 150,000 clones, roughly 94% of them found once; the top ten carry 12% to 15%. This receptor was identified in a man aged 55 to 70 with colorectal cancer. This chain connects TRBV18 to TRBJ2-2; D is perhaps TRBD1 or TRBD2 (6 bases each). The sequencing input was PBMCs. CDR3 sequence reads: CASSPGGPRELFF. The CDR3 nucleotides are TGTGCCAGCTCACCCGGGGGCCCTAGGGAGCTGTTTTTT.